The sequence of this T cell receptor beta chain was determined in a study of blood T cell repertoires in COVID-19. Germline trimming cut 6 bases from V and 2 bases from J; bases unmatched to any gene: 6. The CDR3 has 14 amino acids. Germline CDR1 SGHTA, CDR2 FQGNSA. Assay: immunoSEQ multiplex PCR; the TCRdb copy retains only in-frame clones and omits some. The table lists 200,000 to 250,000 clones, roughly 88% of them singletons. The material sequenced was peripheral blood. The source is a man older than 75 with acute or convalescent COVID-19. The gene calls are TRBV7-2 and TRBJ2-7; 8 nucleotides agree with TRBD1. CDR3 sequence reads: CASSSGQGPYEQYF. The CDR3 DNA reads TGTGCCAGCAGTTCCGGACAGGGCCCCTACGAGCAGTACTTC. Using reference TRBV7-2 and TRBJ2-7 for the parts outside the CDR3, the full variable domain is GAGVSQSPSNKVTEKGKDVELRCDPISGHTALYWYRQSLGQGLEFLIYFQGNSAPDKSGLPSDRFSAERTGGSVSTLTIQRTQQEDSAVYLCASSSGQGPYEQYFGPGTRLTVT.